Detailed here is one T cell receptor beta chain. This clone showed up just once. Its antigen remains undetermined. No much larger clonotype is one base removed from it; base qualities were not supplied. Whole blood was collected in K2EDTA tubes by collaborating institutions according to the institutions' own protocols. For TCRbeta analysis, collaborators shipped samples in one of three forms: frozen whole blood, isolated PBMCs, or DNA extracted from either of those sample types. The data stem from a study of blood T cell repertoires in COVID-19 (dated by TCRdb to the early 2020s). For the study in its entirety: The collaborator samples originated in the United States, Italy and Spain and spanned the acute and convalescent phases of COVID-19. The prospective study material was composed of cDNA or gDNA derived from T cells, B-cell-depleted T cells, or PBMCs. The repertoires were released in a freely available public database intended as a resource for research on the immune response to SARS-CoV-2. Deeply sampled blood TCRbeta repertoires from subjects exposed to, actively infected with, or recovered from COVID-19 were included in the dataset. Samples were obtained from the ongoing ImmuneRACE study (first 160 participants) and from over 1,000 subjects provided by 6 global collaborators. HLA class I and class II types, where available, came from metadata supplied by the sample provider rather than from assay-based typing. The sample metadata nearly always contained a de-identified subject ID, COVID-19 status, age in years and sex.

The immunoSEQ Assay, a bias-controlled multiplex PCR, was used to amplify TCRbeta CDR3 regions from genomic DNA. As for the authors' bioinformatics: Nucleated cell counts per sample were estimated from amplification of reference gene primers within the assay. Sequence reads were collapsed and filtered to measure the absolute abundance of every unique TCRbeta CDR3 rearrangement. For each sample, productive Simpson clonality was calculated as the square root of Simpson's diversity index over productive rearrangements. TCRdb obtained this table from immuneACCESS and retained in-frame rearrangements with V and J assigned. These tables miss some clones; where compared with another copy, unresolved V genes account for less than half of the shortfall, and the remainder is unexplained. The V and J calls and the clone size are those of that table, but D and trimming were determined from the DNA. A total of under 200,000 clones appear in this sample, around 83% of them only once. The ten top clones hold about 6% of the sample.

Beyond this particular receptor, the publication reports: The quantity of clinical and demographic metadata differed by source and by participant and was supplied without curation.

This receptor was identified in a woman in her thirties or forties with acute or convalescent COVID-19. The sequenced sample was peripheral blood.

The CDR3 amino acid sequence is: CASSQDRGQPQHF. The nucleotide sequence is given as TGTGCCAGCAGCCAAGACCGGGGGCAGCCCCAGCATTTT. This chain is built from TRBV3-1 (or the pseudogene TRBV3-2) and TRBJ1-5, with TRBD1 perhaps the D gene, on 5 matching bases. The V end loses 0 bases and the J end loses 7 bases, and a stretch of 7 bases separates them. Based on the germline V gene (reference sequence), the CDR1 and CDR2 sequences are LGHDT and YNNKEL. From its cysteine to its phenylalanine, the CDR3 spans 13 amino acids. Left in the record is the CDR3 DNA by itself, 39 bases read in frame from the first base.